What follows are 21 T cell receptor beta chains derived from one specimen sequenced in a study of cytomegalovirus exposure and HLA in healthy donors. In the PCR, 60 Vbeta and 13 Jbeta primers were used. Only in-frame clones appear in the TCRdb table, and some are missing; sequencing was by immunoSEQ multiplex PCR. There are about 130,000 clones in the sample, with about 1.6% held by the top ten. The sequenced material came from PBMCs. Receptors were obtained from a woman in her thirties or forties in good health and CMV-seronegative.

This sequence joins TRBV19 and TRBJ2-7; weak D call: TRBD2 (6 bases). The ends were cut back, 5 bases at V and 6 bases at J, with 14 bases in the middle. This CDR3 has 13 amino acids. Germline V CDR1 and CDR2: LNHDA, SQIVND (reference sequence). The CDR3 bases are TGTGCCAGTAGTGAAGGGACTTTCGCCGAGCAGTACGTC. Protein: CASSEGTFAEQYV.

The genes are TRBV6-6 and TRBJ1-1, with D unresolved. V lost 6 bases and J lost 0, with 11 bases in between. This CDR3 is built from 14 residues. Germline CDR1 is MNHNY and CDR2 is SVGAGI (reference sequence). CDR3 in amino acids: CASRLQPMNTEAFF. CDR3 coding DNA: TGTGCCAGCAGGTTACAACCCATGAACACTGAAGCTTTCTTT.

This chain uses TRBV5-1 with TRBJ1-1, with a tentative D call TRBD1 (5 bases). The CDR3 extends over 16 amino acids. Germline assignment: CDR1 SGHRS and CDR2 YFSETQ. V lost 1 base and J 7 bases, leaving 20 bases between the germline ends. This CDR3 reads CASSLYQQGLNGEAFF. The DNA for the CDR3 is TGCGCCAGCAGCTTGTATCAGCAGGGACTCAACGGTGAAGCTTTCTTT.

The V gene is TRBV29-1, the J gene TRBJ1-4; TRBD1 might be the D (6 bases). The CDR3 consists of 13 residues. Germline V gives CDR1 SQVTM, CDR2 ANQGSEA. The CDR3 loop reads CGAISDSNEKLFF. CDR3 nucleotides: TGCGGTGCTATCTCGGACAGTAATGAAAAACTGTTTTTT.

CDR3 in amino acids: CASSHPLPSTNEKLFF. The CDR3 DNA sequence: TGCGCCAGCAGCCACCCGCTACCTTCAACTAATGAAAAACTGTTTTTT. The rearrangement links TRBV4-1 to TRBJ1-4, with D unresolved. Germline V CDR1 and CDR2: MGHRA, YSYEKL. This CDR3 is 16 amino acids long. The V end lost 3 bases, the J end lost 0 bases, and 11 bases lay between the germline ends.

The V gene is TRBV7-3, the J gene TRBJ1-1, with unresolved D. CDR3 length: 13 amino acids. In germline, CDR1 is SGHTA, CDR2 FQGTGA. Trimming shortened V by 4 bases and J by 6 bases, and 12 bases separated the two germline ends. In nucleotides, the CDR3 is TGTGCCAGCAGCTCCCTGGACGGGGCTGAAGCTTTCTTT. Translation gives CASSSLDGAEAFF.

CDR3 DNA: TGCGCCAGCATACAGAGCCTCTATAATTCACCCCTCCACTTT. As protein: CASIQSLYNSPLHF. The rearrangement joins TRBV10-2 to TRBJ1-6; no clear D. The CDR3 length is 14 residues. V was trimmed by 7 bases and J by 3 bases, leaving 10 bases between them. Germline V CDR1 and CDR2: WSHSY, SAAADI.

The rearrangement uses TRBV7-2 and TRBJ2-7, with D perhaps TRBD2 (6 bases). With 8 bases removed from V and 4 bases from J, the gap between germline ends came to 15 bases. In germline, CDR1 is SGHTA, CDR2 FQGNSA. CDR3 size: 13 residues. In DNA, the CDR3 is TGTGCCAGCTCACGGGGAGGTGGTTACGAGCAGTACGTC. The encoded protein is CASSRGGGYEQYV.

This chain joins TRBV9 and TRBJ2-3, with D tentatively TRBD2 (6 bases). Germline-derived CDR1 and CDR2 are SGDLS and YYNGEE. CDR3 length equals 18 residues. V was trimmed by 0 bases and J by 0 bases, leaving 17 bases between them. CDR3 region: CASSVEFGGALSTDTQYF. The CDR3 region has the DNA TGTGCCAGCAGCGTAGAGTTCGGCGGGGCCCTTAGCACAGATACGCAGTATTTT.

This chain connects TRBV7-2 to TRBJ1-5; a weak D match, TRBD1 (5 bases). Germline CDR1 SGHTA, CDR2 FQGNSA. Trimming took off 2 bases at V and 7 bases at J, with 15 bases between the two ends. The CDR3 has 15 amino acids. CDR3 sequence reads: CASSLLVQGPQPQHF. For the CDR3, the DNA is TGTGCCAGCAGCTTACTGGTGCAGGGTCCACAGCCCCAGCATTTT. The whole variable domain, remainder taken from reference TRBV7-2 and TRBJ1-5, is GAGVSQSPSNKVTEKGKDVELRCDPISGHTALYWYRQSLGQGLEFLIYFQGNSAPDKSGLPSDRFSAERTGGSVSTLTIQRTQQEDSAVYLCASSLLVQGPQPQHFGDGTRLSIL.

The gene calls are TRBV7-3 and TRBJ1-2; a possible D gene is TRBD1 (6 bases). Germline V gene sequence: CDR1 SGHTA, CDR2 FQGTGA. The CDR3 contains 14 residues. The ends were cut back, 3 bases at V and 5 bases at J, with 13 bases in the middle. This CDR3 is CASSFHRAKYGYTF. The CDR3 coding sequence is TGTGCCAGCAGCTTCCACAGGGCAAAGTATGGCTACACCTTC.

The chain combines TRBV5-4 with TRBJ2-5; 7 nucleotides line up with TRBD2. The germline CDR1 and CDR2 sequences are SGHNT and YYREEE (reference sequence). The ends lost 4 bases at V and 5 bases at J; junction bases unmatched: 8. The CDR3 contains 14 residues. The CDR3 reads CASSRGGVRETQYF. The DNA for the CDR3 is TGTGCCAGCAGCCGGGGAGGGGTCCGGGAGACCCAGTACTTC.

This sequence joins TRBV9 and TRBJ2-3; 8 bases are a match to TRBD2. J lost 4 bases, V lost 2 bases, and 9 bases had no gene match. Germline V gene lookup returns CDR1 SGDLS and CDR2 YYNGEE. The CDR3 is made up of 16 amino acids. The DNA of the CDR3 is TGTGCCAGCAGCGTGTCCTCGGGACTAGGAGCAGATACGCAGTATTTT. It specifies CASSVSSGLGADTQYF.

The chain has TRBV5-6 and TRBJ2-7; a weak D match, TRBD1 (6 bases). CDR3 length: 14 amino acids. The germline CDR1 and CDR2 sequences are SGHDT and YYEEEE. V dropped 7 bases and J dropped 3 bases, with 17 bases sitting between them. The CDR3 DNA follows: TGTGCCAGCGGTTACAGGGCCTCGATCTACGAGCAGTACTTC. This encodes CASGYRASIYEQYF.

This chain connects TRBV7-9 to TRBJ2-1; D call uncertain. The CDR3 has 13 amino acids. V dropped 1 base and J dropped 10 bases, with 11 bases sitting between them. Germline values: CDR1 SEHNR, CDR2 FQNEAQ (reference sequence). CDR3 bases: TGTGCCAGCAGCTTAGATGGGTTGGAGGAGCAGTTCTTC. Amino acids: CASSLDGLEEQFF.

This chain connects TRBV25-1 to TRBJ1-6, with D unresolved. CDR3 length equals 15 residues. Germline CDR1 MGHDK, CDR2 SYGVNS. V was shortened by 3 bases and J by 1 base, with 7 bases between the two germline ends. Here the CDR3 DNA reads TGTGCCAGCAGTGACTCGGGATCCTATAATTCACCCCTCCACTTT. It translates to CASSDSGSYNSPLHF. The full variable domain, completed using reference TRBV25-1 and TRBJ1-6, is EADIYQTPRYLVIGTGKKITLECSQTMGHDKMYWYQQDPGMELHLIHYSYGVNSTEKGDLSSESTVSRIRTEHFPLTLESARPSHTSQYLCASSDSGSYNSPLHFGNGTRLTVT.

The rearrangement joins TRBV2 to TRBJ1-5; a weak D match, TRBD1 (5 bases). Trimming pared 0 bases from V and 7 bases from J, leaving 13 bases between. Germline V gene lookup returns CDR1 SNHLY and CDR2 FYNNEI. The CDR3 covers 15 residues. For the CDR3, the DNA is TGTGCCAGCAGTGAAGCCTGGGGCGGGGGGCAGCCCCAGCATTTT. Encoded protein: CASSEAWGGGQPQHF. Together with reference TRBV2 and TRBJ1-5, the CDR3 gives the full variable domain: EPEVTQTPSHQVTQMGQEVILRCVPISNHLYFYWYRQILGQKVEFLVSFYNNEISEKSEIFDDQFSVERPDGSNFTLKIRSTKLEDSAMYFCASSEAWGGGQPQHFGDGTRLSIL.

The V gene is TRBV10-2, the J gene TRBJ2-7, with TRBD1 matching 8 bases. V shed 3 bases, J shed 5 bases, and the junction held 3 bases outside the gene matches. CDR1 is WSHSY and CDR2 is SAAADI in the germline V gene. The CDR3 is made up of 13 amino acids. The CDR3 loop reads CASSDPDRDEQYF. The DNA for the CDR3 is TGCGCCAGCAGTGATCCGGACAGGGACGAGCAGTACTTC.

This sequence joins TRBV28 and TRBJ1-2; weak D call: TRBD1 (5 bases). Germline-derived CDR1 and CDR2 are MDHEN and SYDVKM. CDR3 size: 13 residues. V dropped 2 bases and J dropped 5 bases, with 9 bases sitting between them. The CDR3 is CASSLGGGYGYTF. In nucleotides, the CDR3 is TGTGCCAGCAGTTTAGGGGGAGGGTATGGCTACACCTTC.

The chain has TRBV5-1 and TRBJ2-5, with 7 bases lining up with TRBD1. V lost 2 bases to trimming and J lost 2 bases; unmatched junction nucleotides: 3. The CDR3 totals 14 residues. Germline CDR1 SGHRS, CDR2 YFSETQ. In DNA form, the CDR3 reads TGCGCCAGCAGCTTCGGGGACAGTCAAGAGACCCAGTACTTC. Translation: CASSFGDSQETQYF.

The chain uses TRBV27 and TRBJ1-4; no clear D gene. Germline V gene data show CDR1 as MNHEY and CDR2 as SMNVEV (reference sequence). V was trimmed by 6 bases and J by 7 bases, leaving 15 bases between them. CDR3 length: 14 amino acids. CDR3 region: CASRGEGGGEKLFF. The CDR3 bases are TGTGCCAGCAGAGGCGAGGGAGGAGGTGAAAAACTGTTTTTT.